What follows are 19 T cell receptor beta chains derived from one specimen sequenced in a study of shared clonotypes between healthy human individuals (dated by TCRdb to 2020 to 2021). Libraries were constructed by the immunoSEQ multiplex PCR assay. Here the immuneACCESS table is served through TCRdb, limited to in-frame sequences with V and J called. Missing clones are a known gap in these copies; in checked studies unresolved V genes cover under half, and the rest lacks a known reason. The sample includes around 1.1 million clones, with around 77% observed a single time. The top ten constitute 0.89% of the sample. The specimen was memory CD4+ T cells from PBMCs. The sample's cell subset or site label, in plain terms: CD45RA-negative fraction. Receptors were obtained from a man aged 18 to 29 in good health. Some clones in this sample may be carry-over from other donors' samples.

The chain joins TRBV7-9 to TRBJ1-2; D may be TRBD1 (6 bases). The CDR3 loop spans 14 amino acids. Germline V lookup: CDR1 SEHNR, CDR2 FQNEAQ (reference sequence). V was cut by 3 bases and J by 7 bases, with 15 bases left in between. CDR3 loop: CASSFEGVFGGYTF. CDR3 DNA sequence: TGTGCCAGCAGCTTTGAGGGGGTGTTCGGTGGCTACACCTTC.

The chain combines TRBV28 with TRBJ2-7, with TRBD2 matching over 12 bases. The CDR3 covers 17 residues. CDR1 is MDHEN and CDR2 is SYDVKM in the germline V gene. The J segment lost 1 base and the V segment lost 10 bases, leaving 14 bases of the junction unmatched. CDR3 bases: TGTGCCATCTCCCGGGTTTCTAGCGGGAGGGGGTCCTACGAGCAGTACTTC. Its translation is CAISRVSSGRGSYEQYF.

A remark on this clone: Other DNA sequences in this sample translate to the same CDR3. The V gene is TRBV30, the J gene TRBJ2-5, with D possibly being TRBD1 or TRBD2 (5 bases each). CDR1 GTSNPN and CDR2 SVGIG come from the germline V gene (reference sequence). This CDR3 spans 12 amino acids. V dropped 1 base and J dropped 4 bases, with 7 bases sitting between them. CDR3 nucleotide sequence: TGTGCCTGGAGTGCTGGGGGAGAGACCCAGTACTTC. This translates into CAWSAGGETQYF.

The chain carries TRBV19 and TRBJ1-3; D gene uncertain. This CDR3 comprises 16 residues. CDR1 LNHDA and CDR2 SQIVND come from the germline V gene (reference sequence). V was trimmed by 5 bases and J by 1 base, leaving 15 bases between them. The CDR3 loop reads CASSVGRPDSGNTIYF. The DNA for the CDR3 is TGTGCCAGTAGTGTCGGCAGGCCCGATTCTGGAAACACCATATATTTT.

This clone was recorded only once. The V gene is TRBV6-5, the J gene TRBJ1-1; D is unresolved. The germline V gene encodes CDR1 MNHEY and CDR2 SVGAGI. CDR3 length: 14 amino acids. The germline V and J ends were trimmed by 6 bases and 1 base, with 12 bases remaining between them. CDR3 in amino acids: CASRPDGSNTEAFF. CDR3 DNA: TGTGCCAGCAGACCGGACGGGTCGAACACTGAAGCTTTCTTT.

The V and J genes are TRBV4-1 and TRBJ2-5, with 9 bases lining up with TRBD1. Germline trimming cut 5 bases from V and 5 bases from J; bases unmatched to any gene: 9. The CDR3 has 15 amino acids. CDR1 is MGHRA, CDR2 YSYEKL, per germline. CDR3 in DNA: TGCGCCAGCAGCTCGCGGGACAGGGATATGGAGACCCAGTACTTC. Its translation: CASSSRDRDMETQYF.

With respect to this clone: Other nucleotide sequences in the sample specify the same CDR3. The chain combines TRBV18 with TRBJ2-5; tentative D call: TRBD2 (6 bases). Between the trimmed V and J ends, which lost 6 bases and 2 bases, there was a span of 19 bases. The CDR3 loop spans 16 amino acids. The germline gives CDR1 KGHSH, CDR2 LQKENI. The CDR3 is CASSLQQAGIQETQYF. The CDR3 coding sequence is TGTGCCAGCTCTCTGCAACAGGCGGGGATACAAGAGACCCAGTACTTC.

This clone was seen a single time. CDR3 loop: CASSLVGPGTETQYF. The CDR3 coding sequence is TGCGCCAGCAGCTTGGTAGGCCCCGGGACGGAGACCCAGTACTTC. V gene TRBV5-1 combines with J gene TRBJ2-5; D may match TRBD1 or TRBD2 (5 bases each). CDR1 SGHRS and CDR2 YFSETQ come from the germline V gene. The CDR3 has 15 residues. Trimming removed 0 bases at V and 5 bases at J, with 14 bases between. The entire variable domain, with the rest obtained from reference TRBV5-1 and TRBJ2-5, is as follows: KAGVTQTPRYLIKTRGQQVTLSCSPISGHRSVSWYQQTPGQGLQFLFEYFSETQRNKGNFPGRFSGRQFSNSRSEMNVSTLELGDSALYLCASSLVGPGTETQYFGPGTRLLVL.

The V and J genes are TRBV9 and TRBJ2-5; TRBD2 might be the D (6 bases). The CDR3 length is 13 residues. V was pared by 4 bases and J by 5 bases, with 12 bases between. CDR1 and CDR2 from the germline V gene are SGDLS and YYNGEE. The CDR3 bases are TGTGCCAGCAGCACGGGAGTGGGCGAGACCCAGTACTTC. Translated, it gives CASSTGVGETQYF. The entire variable domain, with the rest obtained from reference TRBV9 and TRBJ2-5, is as follows: DSGVTQTPKHLITATGQRVTLRCSPRSGDLSVYWYQQSLDQGLQFLIQYYNGEERAKGNILERFSAQQFPDLHSELNLSSLELGDSALYFCASSTGVGETQYFGPGTRLLVL.

The chain has TRBV28 and TRBJ1-5, with 9 bases matching TRBD1. Trimming at V came to 2 bases and at J to 4 bases, leaving 3 bases not matched to a gene. Germline-derived CDR1 and CDR2 are MDHEN and SYDVKM. This CDR3 region has 15 residues. CDR3 bases: TGTGCCAGCAGTTTAGTAGACAGGGGGAATCAGCCCCAGCATTTT. Translated, it gives CASSLVDRGNQPQHF. Based on the CDR3 plus reference TRBV28 and TRBJ1-5, the full variable domain is DVKVTQSSRYLVKRTGEKVFLECVQDMDHENMFWYRQDPGLGLRLIYFSYDVKMKEKGDIPEGYSVSREKKERFSLILESASTNQTSMYLCASSLVDRGNQPQHFGDGTRLSIL.

This clone was counted between two and nine times. The chain carries TRBV30 and TRBJ1-4, with D maybe TRBD1 (5 bases). Trimming cost V 4 bases and J 6 bases, with 21 bases left between them. Germline V gene data show CDR1 as GTSNPN and CDR2 as SVGIG (reference sequence). There are 16 residues in the CDR3. The CDR3 coding sequence is TGTGCCTGGACAGCCCTCGGGGGAGGGGCGGATGAAAAACTGTTTTTT. Amino acids: CAWTALGGGADEKLFF. The whole variable domain, remainder taken from reference TRBV30 and TRBJ1-4, is SQTIHQWPATLVQPVGSPLSLECTVEGTSNPNLYWYRQAAGRGLQLLFYSVGIGQISSEVPQNLSASRPQDRQFILSSKKLLLSDSGFYLCAWTALGGGADEKLFFGSGTQLSVL.

The sample holds a few counts of this clone. The chain couples TRBV11-2 to TRBJ2-7; 13 bases are shared with TRBD2. From germline, CDR1 is SGHAT and CDR2 FQNNGV. J gave up 4 bases and V 9 bases, and 9 bases lay outside the gene matches. The CDR3 extends over 15 amino acids. CDR3 in DNA: TGTGCCAGTCACGGACTAGCGGGAGTTTCATACGAGCAGTACTTC. This gives the protein CASHGLAGVSYEQYF.

The chain is built from TRBV15 and TRBJ2-5; TRBD2 might be the D (5 bases). Germline lookup yields CDR1 LNHNV and CDR2 YYDKDF (reference sequence). This CDR3 comprises 15 residues. V lost 0 bases and J 3 bases, leaving 11 bases between the germline ends. The CDR3 DNA is TGTGCCACCAGCAGAGATCATGCGGGTAAAGAGACCCAGTACTTC. It specifies CATSRDHAGKETQYF. Combining the CDR3 with reference TRBV15 and TRBJ2-5 gives the whole variable domain DAMVIQNPRYQVTQFGKPVTLSCSQTLNHNVMYWYQQKSSQAPKLLFHYYDKDFNNEADTPDNFQSRRPNTSFCFLDIRSPGLGDTAMYLCATSRDHAGKETQYFGPGTRLLVL.

This clone has more than one count but fewer than ten. The gene calls are TRBV30 and TRBJ2-7; tentative D call: TRBD1 (6 bases). The V gene lost 0 bases and the J gene lost 7 bases, with 16 bases spanning the gap. The CDR3 contains 14 residues. From germline, CDR1 is GTSNPN and CDR2 SVGIG (reference sequence). The chain's CDR3 is CAWSVKQGVREQYF. The CDR3 DNA sequence: TGTGCCTGGAGTGTCAAACAGGGAGTGAGGGAGCAGTACTTC.

The chain uses TRBV10-3 and TRBJ2-1, with TRBD2 matching over 9 bases. The V segment lost 7 bases and the J segment 7 bases; nucleotides outside the gene matches: 8. The CDR3 is 14 residues long. Germline V lookup: CDR1 ENHRY, CDR2 SYGVKD. CDR3 sequence: CAINLEAGGNEQFF. For the CDR3, the DNA is TGTGCCATCAATCTTGAGGCGGGGGGGAATGAGCAGTTCTTC.

The rearrangement links TRBV5-1 to TRBJ2-2; no definite D call. CDR1 is SGHRS and CDR2 is YFSETQ in the germline V gene. There are 15 residues in the CDR3. V was pared by 2 bases and J by 2 bases, with 10 bases between. The CDR3 protein is CASSFLPDNTGELFF. Written as DNA, the CDR3 is TGCGCCAGCAGCTTCCTCCCCGATAACACCGGGGAGCTGTTTTTT.

V is TRBV5-1 and J is TRBJ2-5; 7 bases match TRBD2. Germline-derived CDR1 and CDR2 are SGHRS and YFSETQ. The CDR3 extends over 16 amino acids. After removal of 0 bases from V and 5 bases from J, the junction contained 10 bases not matched to a gene. This CDR3 reads CASSLADVGGRETQYF. Here the CDR3 DNA reads TGCGCCAGCAGCTTGGCCGATGTGGGAGGGAGGGAGACCCAGTACTTC.

The chain employs TRBV5-1 and TRBJ2-7; D might be TRBD1 or TRBD2, each matching 7 bases. V was pared by 6 bases and J by 3 bases, with 22 bases between. Germline V gene lookup returns CDR1 SGHRS and CDR2 YFSETQ. This CDR3 is built from 16 residues. CDR3 sequence reads: CASTLGGRDSLYEQYF. Here the CDR3 DNA reads TGCGCCAGCACCTTAGGTGGGAGGGACAGCCTCTACGAGCAGTACTTC.

This chain uses TRBV27 with TRBJ1-1; D not resolved. Germline V gene sequence: CDR1 MNHEY, CDR2 SMNVEV (reference sequence). V lost 6 bases to trimming and J lost 6 bases, with 23 bases between them. The CDR3 consists of 16 residues. The DNA for the CDR3 is TGTGCCAGCAGGGATAGTAAATCCCTGGCTGGAGCTGAAGCTTTCTTT. This encodes CASRDSKSLAGAEAFF.